Listed here are 28 T cell receptor beta chains from one sample, sequenced in a study of blood T cell repertoires in COVID-19. Some clones are missing from TCRdb's copy, which holds only in-frame ones; the method was immunoSEQ multiplex PCR. This sample carries roughly 160,000 clones, around 80% of them seen once, and the ten largest clones take around 13%. Sequencing was performed on PBMCs or T cells enriched from blood (not recorded which). The receptors here all came from a woman aged 60-75 years who had recovered from COVID-19.

The rearrangement joins TRBV30 to TRBJ1-2; tentatively, D is TRBD1 (6 bases). CDR3 length equals 12 residues. Trimming took 4 bases from V and 8 from J, leaving 14 bases between them. In germline, CDR1 is GTSNPN, CDR2 SVGIG (reference sequence). This CDR3 is CAWNLGGGGYTF. The CDR3 DNA is TGTGCCTGGAACCTTGGCGGGGGCGGCTACACCTTC.

The gene calls are TRBV6-5 and TRBJ1-2; 8 bases match TRBD1. The CDR3 is 13 residues long. Germline assignment: CDR1 MNHEY and CDR2 SVGAGI. Trimming at V came to 6 bases and at J to 4 bases, leaving 4 bases not matched to a gene. CDR3 protein: CASRTGVPYGYTF. CDR3 sequence (DNA): TGTGCCAGCAGGACAGGGGTACCCTATGGCTACACCTTC.

V gene TRBV7-9 combines with J gene TRBJ1-4; weak D call: TRBD1 (6 bases). Looked up from germline, CDR1 is SEHNR and CDR2 is FQNEAQ (reference sequence). The ends were cut back, 2 bases at V and 13 bases at J, with 11 bases in the middle. The CDR3 consists of 12 residues. CDR3 region: CASSLMGARLFF. CDR3 DNA sequence: TGTGCCAGCAGCTTAATGGGGGCTCGACTGTTTTTT.

The CDR3 region has the DNA TGTGCCAGCAGTCTGGACAGGGAAAACGAGCAGTACTTC. Residues: CASSLDRENEQYF. This chain links TRBV7-3 with TRBJ2-7, with TRBD1 matching over 8 bases. V lost 6 bases to trimming and J lost 5 bases; unmatched junction nucleotides: 6. The CDR3 runs 13 residues. Looked up from germline, CDR1 is SGHTA and CDR2 is FQGTGA. Full variable domain (outside the CDR3, taken from reference TRBV7-3 and TRBJ2-7): GAGVSQTPSNKVTEKGKYVELRCDPISGHTALYWYRQSLGQGPEFLIYFQGTGAADDSGLPNDRFFAVRPEGSVSTLKIQRTERGDSAVYLCASSLDRENEQYFGPGTRLTVT.

The rearrangement joins TRBV20-1 to TRBJ1-4, with a possible D match to TRBD1 (5 bases). Trimming cost V 4 bases and J 5 bases, with 5 bases left between them. Germline CDR1 and CDR2: DFQATT and SNEGSKA (reference sequence). CDR3 length: 11 amino acids. CDR3 DNA sequence: TGCAGTGCTAAGGGGAATGAAAAACTGTTTTTT. Amino acid sequence: CSAKGNEKLFF.

This clone was recorded a few times. This rearrangement joins TRBV2 to TRBJ2-7; D perhaps matches TRBD2 (7 bases). The CDR3 is 15 amino acids. Germline V gives CDR1 SNHLY, CDR2 FYNNEI. Trimming removed 6 bases at V and 1 base at J, with 16 bases between. Written as DNA, the CDR3 is TGTGCCAGCAGGAAAGGGGGGGGCGTATCCTACGAGCAGTACTTC. This sequence encodes CASRKGGGVSYEQYF.

V is TRBV27 and J is TRBJ1-2; possibly TRBD1 for D (5 bases). The V end lost 0 bases, the J end lost 8 bases, and 10 bases lay between the germline ends. The CDR3 contains 13 residues. The germline V gene has CDR1 MNHEY and CDR2 SMNVEV (reference sequence). DNA for the CDR3: TGTGCCAGCAGTTTATCCAGGGCTGGGGGCTACACCTTC. Protein sequence: CASSLSRAGGYTF.

The gene calls are TRBV4-1 and TRBJ2-3, with 12 bases matching TRBD2. The CDR3 spans 18 residues. Germline lookup yields CDR1 MGHRA and CDR2 YSYEKL. With V trimmed by 2 bases and J by 0 bases, 6 bases remained unmatched. The CDR3 sequence is CASSQMSLAGGSTDTQYF. DNA for the CDR3: TGCGCCAGCAGCCAAATGTCCCTAGCGGGGGGGAGCACAGATACGCAGTATTTT.

This chain connects TRBV6-2 or TRBV6-3 to TRBJ1-2, with D hard to call. V was shortened by 6 bases and J by 7 bases, with 18 bases between the two germline ends. In germline, CDR1 is MNHEY, CDR2 SVGEGT. The CDR3 has 14 amino acids. DNA for the CDR3: TGTGCCAGCAGCGGTTTCGGTCACGCGGGTGGCTACACCTTC. This codes for CASSGFGHAGGYTF.

The J gene is TRBJ2-3, the V gene TRBV5-4; 12 bases are a match to TRBD2. Germline CDR1 reads SGHNT; CDR2 reads YYREEE (reference sequence). The CDR3 spans 16 residues. V gave up 4 bases and J gave up 0 bases; unmatched junction bases: 3. CDR3 sequence: CASSAGLAGSTDTQYF. CDR3 DNA sequence: TGTGCCAGCAGCGCTGGACTAGCGGGGAGCACAGATACGCAGTATTTT.

V is TRBV7-9 and J is TRBJ1-3, with D perhaps TRBD1 (6 bases). In germline, CDR1 is SEHNR, CDR2 FQNEAQ (reference sequence). The length of the CDR3 is 15 residues. V lost 5 bases, J lost 2 bases, and 13 bases lay in between. The CDR3 region is CASSQGTQPGNTIYF. The CDR3 nucleotides read TGTGCCAGCAGCCAGGGGACACAGCCTGGAAACACCATATATTTT.

V gene TRBV7-9 combines with J gene TRBJ1-1; D not resolved. Germline values: CDR1 SEHNR, CDR2 FQNEAQ (reference sequence). Trimming stripped 3 bases from V and 1 base from J, with 15 bases between. The CDR3 covers 16 residues. CDR3 sequence reads: CASSFFAGVGNTEAFF. DNA for the CDR3: TGTGCCAGCAGCTTTTTTGCCGGGGTTGGGAACACTGAAGCTTTCTTT.

The chain couples TRBV4-1 to TRBJ1-5; tentative D call: TRBD1 (5 bases). Trimming stripped 1 base from V and 1 base from J, with 17 bases between. This CDR3 is 18 amino acids long. Per germline, CDR1 MGHRA and CDR2 YSYEKL. CDR3 protein: CASSQGWLGRVSNQPQHF. CDR3 nucleotide sequence: TGCGCCAGCAGCCAAGGATGGCTTGGCAGGGTCAGCAATCAGCCCCAGCATTTT.

The chain joins TRBV4-1 to TRBJ2-2, with 7 bases aligning to TRBD1. The CDR3 is made up of 16 amino acids. The germline V gene encodes CDR1 MGHRA and CDR2 YSYEKL. The ends lost 0 bases at V and 7 bases at J; junction bases unmatched: 8. CDR3 residues: CASSQEPGRGIGELFF. The DNA of the CDR3 is TGCGCCAGCAGCCAAGAACCTGGCAGGGGGATCGGGGAGCTGTTTTTT.

This chain connects TRBV11-2 to TRBJ2-7, with D perhaps matching TRBD1 (6 bases). This CDR3 has 14 residues. From germline, CDR1 is SGHAT and CDR2 FQNNGV. V dropped 5 bases and J dropped 4 bases, with 15 bases sitting between them. CDR3 DNA: TGTGCCAGCAGCCTGGGACAAGCAAGATACGAGCAGTACTTC. Residues: CASSLGQARYEQYF.

The CDR3 loop is CASGPRTGTNTGELFF. CDR3 DNA: TGTGCTAGTGGTCCGAGGACAGGGACGAACACCGGGGAGCTGTTTTTT. The rearrangement joins TRBV12-5 to TRBJ2-2; 8 bases match TRBD1. From germline, CDR1 is LGHNT and CDR2 FRNRAP. V lost 5 bases to trimming and J lost 0 bases; unmatched junction nucleotides: 5. CDR3 size: 16 residues.

This clone was seen just once. This sequence joins TRBV28 and TRBJ1-1; 9 nucleotides align to TRBD1. The V and J ends lost 6 bases and 5 bases, in that order; junction bases with no gene match: 16. Per germline, CDR1 MDHEN and CDR2 SYDVKM. The CDR3 runs 17 residues. The CDR3 protein is CASRGSDRGFRGTEAFF. For the CDR3, the DNA is TGTGCCAGCAGAGGGTCGGACAGGGGTTTTAGGGGAACTGAAGCTTTCTTT.

J is TRBJ2-1 and V is TRBV27; 7 nucleotides line up with TRBD2. Germline assignment: CDR1 MNHEY and CDR2 SMNVEV (reference sequence). V was clipped by 0 bases and J by 3 bases; unmatched bases: 2. The CDR3 is 15 amino acids. The CDR3 nucleotides are TGTGCCAGCAGTTTATCGGGGGGGTTCTACAATGAGCAGTTCTTC. This gives the protein CASSLSGGFYNEQFF.

This chain connects TRBV9 to TRBJ1-5; D unclear. V was trimmed by 0 bases and J by 3 bases, leaving 10 bases between them. Germline assignment: CDR1 SGDLS and CDR2 YYNGEE. The CDR3 length is 15 residues. The DNA of the CDR3 is TGTGCCAGCAGCGTAGAAGGAGGATTCAATCAGCCCCAGCATTTT. Protein product: CASSVEGGFNQPQHF.

This chain links TRBV11-2 with TRBJ1-1; D may be TRBD1 (5 bases). Trimming stripped 6 bases from V and 5 bases from J, with 25 bases between. The CDR3 is 17 residues long. Per germline, CDR1 SGHAT and CDR2 FQNNGV. This CDR3 is CASRTAGTKRGVTEAFF. The DNA of the CDR3 is TGTGCCAGCAGAACAGCTGGGACCAAGCGGGGTGTAACTGAAGCTTTCTTT. Filled out from reference TRBV11-2 and TRBJ1-1, the complete variable domain reads EAGVAQSPRYKIIEKRQSVAFWCNPISGHATLYWYQQILGQGPKLLIQFQNNGVVDDSQLPKDRFSAERLKGVDSTLKIQPAKLEDSAVYLCASRTAGTKRGVTEAFFGQGTRLTVV.

The chain joins TRBV3-1 (or the pseudogene TRBV3-2) to TRBJ1-6; D call uncertain. Deletions cut 0 bases from V and 10 bases from J, with 7 bases between. The germline V gene encodes CDR1 LGHDT and CDR2 YNNKEL (reference sequence). CDR3 length: 13 amino acids. In DNA form, the CDR3 reads TGTGCCAGCAGCCAAGATACGGGGTCACCCCTCCACTTT. Translated: CASSQDTGSPLHF.

The CDR3, as DNA: TGTGCCTCGGGCCTACAGGGGAATTCACCCCTCCACTTT. Translation: CASGLQGNSPLHF. This sequence joins TRBV19 and TRBJ1-6; 7 positions agree with TRBD1. The germline V gene encodes CDR1 LNHDA and CDR2 SQIVND (reference sequence). CDR3 length: 13 residues. Losses at the gene ends were 11 bases for V and 7 bases for J; bases not matched to a gene: 8.

The chain combines TRBV2 with TRBJ2-2; TRBD2 agrees at 8 bases. V dropped 6 bases and J dropped 3; count of bases not matched to a gene: 6. Germline CDR1 reads SNHLY; CDR2 reads FYNNEI. The CDR3 has 15 amino acids. The CDR3 is CASRFGGADTGELFF. CDR3 DNA: TGTGCCAGCAGGTTCGGGGGGGCCGACACCGGGGAGCTGTTTTTT.

The CDR3 protein is CASSQTRTGTNGNTIYF. CDR3 sequence (DNA): TGTGCCAGCAGTCAGACTCGGACCGGGACAAATGGAAACACCATATATTTT. The chain uses TRBV25-1 and TRBJ1-3, with D perhaps matching TRBD1 (6 bases). Germline CDR1 MGHDK, CDR2 SYGVNS. V lost 5 bases, J lost 3 bases, and 20 bases lay in between. The CDR3 spans 17 residues.

In DNA, the CDR3 is TGTGCCAGCAGCCTAGCCATTCCCGGGACTAGGGTTTCCCGTGAAACGCAGTATTTT. Its translation is CASSLAIPGTRVSRETQYF. V is TRBV14 and J is TRBJ2-3; 8 bases match TRBD2. Unmatched junction bases numbered 24, after V lost 4 bases and J lost 9 bases. Germline V lookup: CDR1 SGHDN, CDR2 FVKESK. This CDR3 is 19 amino acids long.

The chain's CDR3 is CATHPPPGQSYNEQFF. The CDR3 DNA reads as TGTGCCACCCATCCCCCCCCGGGACAGAGCTACAATGAGCAGTTCTTC. V and J are TRBV28 and TRBJ2-1, with 7 bases matching TRBD1. The CDR3 is made up of 16 amino acids. The germline gives CDR1 MDHEN, CDR2 SYDVKM. Trimming took 10 bases from V and 3 from J; bases not matched to a gene: 15. Filled out from reference TRBV28 and TRBJ2-1, the complete variable domain reads DVKVTQSSRYLVKRTGEKVFLECVQDMDHENMFWYRQDPGLGLRLIYFSYDVKMKEKGDIPEGYSVSREKKERFSLILESASTNQTSMYLCATHPPPGQSYNEQFFGPGTRLTVL.

This clone was found a few times. The chain couples TRBV14 to TRBJ2-7; D is uncertain. Trimming shortened V by 1 base and J by 2 bases, and 15 bases separated the two germline ends. Germline-derived CDR1 and CDR2 are SGHDN and FVKESK. The CDR3 is made up of 16 amino acids. The CDR3: CASSQGPRGNTYEQYF. CDR3 sequence (DNA): TGTGCCAGCAGCCAAGGCCCGAGAGGAAACACCTACGAGCAGTACTTC.

The chain uses TRBV18 and TRBJ1-5; D might be TRBD1 (5 bases). CDR1 and CDR2 (germline): KGHSH, LQKENI. Trimming removed 6 bases from V and 5 bases from J, with 11 bases in between. The CDR3 is 13 residues long. CDR3 in amino acids: CASSQGQDQPQHF. The CDR3 region has the DNA TGTGCCAGCTCCCAGGGCCAGGATCAGCCCCAGCATTTT.